This T cell receptor beta chain emerged from a study of CD4+ T cells in melanoma (dated by TCRdb to between 2020 and 2023). Looking at the study overall: The study investigated neoantigen-specific CD4+ T cells in human melanoma.

Libraries were prepared through the immunoSEQ multiplex PCR assay. The clones in this table, taken by TCRdb from immuneACCESS, are in-frame only. Not every clone is retained; where verified, under half of the shortfall comes from an unresolved V gene, and the cause of the rest is unknown. The sample table lists around 55,000 clones, 60% to 75% of them with a count of one. Approximately 5% of the sample goes to the ten largest clones. Of note for this clone: Its antigen has not been determined. Base qualities are not at hand, and no much larger clone is one base apart. Within the sample, other DNA sequences also encode this same CDR3.

The germline V gene specifies SGHRS as CDR1 and YFSETQ as CDR2. V sheds 2 bases and J sheds 2 bases, leaving 1 base between their ends. From the cysteine up to the phenylalanine, the CDR3 has a length of 11 residues. Only the CDR3 DNA stays, 33 bases, in frame from base 1. General findings and caveats noted by the study authors: Neoantigen-specific CD4+ T cells in melanoma were reported to show diverse differentiation states. The report described a correlation between neoantigen-specific CD4+ T cells and the function of CD8+ T cells, macrophages and B cells.

The donors were melanoma patients. Recombination connected TRBV5-1 to TRBJ2-5, with no confident D gene call. What was sequenced was tumor tissue. The origin of this receptor is a human donor with melanoma. The nucleotides read TGCGCCAGCAGCTTACAAGAGACCCAGTACTTC. Protein translation: CASSLQETQYF.